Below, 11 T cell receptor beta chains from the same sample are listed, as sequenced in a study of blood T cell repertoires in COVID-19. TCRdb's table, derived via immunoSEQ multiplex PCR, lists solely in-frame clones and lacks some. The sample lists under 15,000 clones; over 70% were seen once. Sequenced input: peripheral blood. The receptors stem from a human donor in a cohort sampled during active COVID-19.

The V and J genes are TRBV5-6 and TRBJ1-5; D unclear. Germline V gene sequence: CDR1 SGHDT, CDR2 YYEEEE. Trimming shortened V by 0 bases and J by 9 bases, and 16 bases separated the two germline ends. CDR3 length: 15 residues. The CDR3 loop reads CASSLDGAWEGPQHF. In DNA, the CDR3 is TGTGCCAGCAGCTTGGATGGCGCCTGGGAGGGGCCCCAGCATTTT.

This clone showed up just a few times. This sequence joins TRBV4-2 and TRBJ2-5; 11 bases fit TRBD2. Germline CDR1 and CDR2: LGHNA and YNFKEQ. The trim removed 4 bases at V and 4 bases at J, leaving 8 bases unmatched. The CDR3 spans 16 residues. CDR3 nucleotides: TGTGCCAGCAGCCGCAATACCGGGACTAGCGGAGAGACCCAGTACTTC. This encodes CASSRNTGTSGETQYF.

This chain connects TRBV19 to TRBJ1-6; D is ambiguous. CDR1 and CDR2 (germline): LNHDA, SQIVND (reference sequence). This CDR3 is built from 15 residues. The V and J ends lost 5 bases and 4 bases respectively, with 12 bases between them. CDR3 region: CASSVRSPYNSPLHF. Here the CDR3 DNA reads TGTGCCAGTAGTGTAAGGAGTCCATATAATTCACCCCTCCACTTT.

The CDR3 sequence is CASSLGPSGKTDTQYF. CDR3 coding DNA: TGTGCCAGCAGCTTAGGCCCTAGCGGGAAAACAGATACGCAGTATTTT. The chain recombines TRBV11-2 with TRBJ2-3, with 9 bases matching TRBD2. The germline gives CDR1 SGHAT, CDR2 FQNNGV. The CDR3 is made up of 16 amino acids. The trim removed 1 base at V and 3 bases at J, leaving 5 bases unmatched. The full variable domain, completed using reference TRBV11-2 and TRBJ2-3, is EAGVAQSPRYKIIEKRQSVAFWCNPISGHATLYWYQQILGQGPKLLIQFQNNGVVDDSQLPKDRFSAERLKGVDSTLKIQPAKLEDSAVYLCASSLGPSGKTDTQYFGPGTRLTVL.

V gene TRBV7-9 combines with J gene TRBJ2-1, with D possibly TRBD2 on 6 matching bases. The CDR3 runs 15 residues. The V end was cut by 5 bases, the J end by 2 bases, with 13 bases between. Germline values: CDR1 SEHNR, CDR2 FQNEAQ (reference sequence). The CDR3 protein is CASSPSETPYNEQFF. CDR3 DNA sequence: TGTGCCAGCAGCCCTAGCGAGACTCCCTACAATGAGCAGTTCTTC.

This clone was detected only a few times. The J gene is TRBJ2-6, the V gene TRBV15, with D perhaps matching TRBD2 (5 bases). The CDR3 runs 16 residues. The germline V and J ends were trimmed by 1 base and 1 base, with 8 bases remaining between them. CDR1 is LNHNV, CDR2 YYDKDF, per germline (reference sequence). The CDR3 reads CATSRGELSGANVLTF. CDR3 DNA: TGTGCCACCAGCAGAGGGGAGCTGTCTGGGGCCAACGTCCTGACTTTC.

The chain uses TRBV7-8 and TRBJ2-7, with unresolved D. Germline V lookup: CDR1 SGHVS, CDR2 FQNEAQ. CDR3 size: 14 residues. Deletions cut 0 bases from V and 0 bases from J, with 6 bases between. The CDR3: CASSLAHGSYEQYF. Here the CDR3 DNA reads TGTGCCAGCAGCTTAGCGCACGGCTCCTACGAGCAGTACTTC.

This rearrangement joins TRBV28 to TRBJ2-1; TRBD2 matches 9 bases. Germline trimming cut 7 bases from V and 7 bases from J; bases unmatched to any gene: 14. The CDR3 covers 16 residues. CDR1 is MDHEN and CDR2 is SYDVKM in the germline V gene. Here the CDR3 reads CASIRALAGRRNEQFF. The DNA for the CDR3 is TGTGCCAGCATTAGGGCTCTAGCGGGAAGGAGGAATGAGCAGTTCTTC.

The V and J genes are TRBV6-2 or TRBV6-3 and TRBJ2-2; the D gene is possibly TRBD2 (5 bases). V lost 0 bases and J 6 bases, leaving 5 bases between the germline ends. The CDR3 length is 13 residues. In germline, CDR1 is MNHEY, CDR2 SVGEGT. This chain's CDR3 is CASSYSDSGELFF. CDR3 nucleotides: TGTGCCAGCAGTTACTCGGACTCCGGGGAGCTGTTTTTT.

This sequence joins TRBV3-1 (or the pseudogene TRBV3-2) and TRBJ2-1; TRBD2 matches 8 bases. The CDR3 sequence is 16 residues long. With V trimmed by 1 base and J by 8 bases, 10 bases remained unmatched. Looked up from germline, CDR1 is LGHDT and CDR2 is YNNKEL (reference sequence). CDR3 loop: CASSQVRAGGSDEQFF. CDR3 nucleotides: TGTGCCAGCAGCCAAGTAAGGGCGGGAGGATCGGATGAGCAGTTCTTC.

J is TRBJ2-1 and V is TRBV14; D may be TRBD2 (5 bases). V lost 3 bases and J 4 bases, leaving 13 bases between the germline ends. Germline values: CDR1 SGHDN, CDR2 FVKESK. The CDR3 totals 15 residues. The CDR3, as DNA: TGTGCCAGCAGCCACTGGACTGTAAATTACAATGAGCAGTTCTTC. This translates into CASSHWTVNYNEQFF. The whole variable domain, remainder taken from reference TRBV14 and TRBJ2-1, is EAGVTQFPSHSVIEKGQTVTLRCDPISGHDNLYWYRRVMGKEIKFLLHFVKESKQDESGMPNNRFLAERTGGTYSTLKVQPAELEDSGVYFCASSHWTVNYNEQFFGPGTRLTVL.